Presented here are 10 T cell receptor beta chains from one specimen sequenced in a study of blood T cell repertoires in COVID-19. The repertoire was sequenced with immunoSEQ multiplex PCR; TCRdb's copy has only in-frame clones and lacks some. The repertoire has about 300,000 clones, 88% of them found once; the top ten carry 6.9%. The sample consisted of peripheral blood. The receptors derive from a woman aged 25-40 years who had recovered from COVID-19.

Comment on this clone: A much larger clone differs by one base, so this may be a read error. This same CDR3 is encoded by further DNA sequences in the sample. The CDR3: CASSLTGANYGYTF. Here the CDR3 DNA reads TGTGCCAGCAGCTTGACAGGGGCGAACTATGGCTACACCTTC. This chain connects TRBV28 to TRBJ1-2; 8 bases fit TRBD1. The CDR3 consists of 14 residues. The V gene's germline CDR1 is MDHEN and CDR2 SYDVKM. Germline trimming cut 6 bases from V and 2 bases from J; bases unmatched to any gene: 5.

This clone has just a few counts. V usage is TRBV27 and J usage is TRBJ1-5; unclear D gene. Germline V CDR1 and CDR2: MNHEY, SMNVEV (reference sequence). Trimming removed 7 bases at V and 0 bases at J, with 13 bases between. The CDR3 runs 15 residues. For the CDR3, the DNA is TGTGCCAGCAAGAGCGTTGCCTATAGCAATCAGCCCCAGCATTTT. It yields the protein CASKSVAYSNQPQHF.

The chain joins TRBV24-1 to TRBJ2-1; D is unclear. Looked up from germline, CDR1 is KGHDR and CDR2 is SFDVKD. V gave up 8 bases and J gave up 5 bases, with 6 bases separating them. CDR3 size: 11 residues. The DNA for the CDR3 is TGTGCCACCACCAAAAACAATGAGCAGTTCTTC. Translation: CATTKNNEQFF.

The CDR3 loop is CASRLAGGVSGELFF. As DNA, the CDR3 is TGTGCCAGCAGACTAGCGGGGGGAGTCAGCGGGGAGCTGTTTTTT. The J gene is TRBJ2-2, the V gene TRBV7-3, with 12 nucleotides matching TRBD2. The J segment lost 7 bases and the V segment lost 6 bases, leaving 6 bases of the junction unmatched. Germline V gives CDR1 SGHTA, CDR2 FQGTGA. CDR3 length: 15 amino acids.

CDR3 protein: CASNTPNYGYTF. CDR3 DNA: TGTGCCAGCAACACCCCTAACTATGGCTACACCTTC. V gene TRBV28 combines with J gene TRBJ1-2; no clear D gene. With 7 bases removed from V and 0 bases from J, the gap between germline ends came to 6 bases. The germline V gene encodes CDR1 MDHEN and CDR2 SYDVKM. CDR3 length: 12 residues.

The chain links TRBV19 to TRBJ2-7, with TRBD2 as a possible D gene (6 bases). V lost 4 bases and J 2 bases, leaving 9 bases between the germline ends. CDR1 and CDR2 from the germline V gene are LNHDA and SQIVND (reference sequence). The CDR3 has 13 residues. In DNA form, the CDR3 reads TGTGCCAGTAGTAGGGGACTGCCCTACGAGCAGTACTTC. Amino acid sequence: CASSRGLPYEQYF.

The chain carries TRBV7-3 and TRBJ2-3; possibly TRBD2 for D (6 bases). The CDR3 sequence is 15 residues long. Germline CDR1 SGHTA, CDR2 FQGTGA. V gave up 3 bases and J gave up 2 bases, with 12 bases separating them. The DNA of the CDR3 is TGTGCCAGCAGCTTGCTTGGGGGGTACACAGATACGCAGTATTTT. Translated: CASSLLGGYTDTQYF.

The J gene is TRBJ2-5, the V gene TRBV28, with TRBD1 matching over 8 bases. The CDR3 extends over 13 amino acids. Germline values: CDR1 MDHEN, CDR2 SYDVKM. The J segment lost 4 bases and the V segment lost 7 bases, leaving 5 bases of the junction unmatched. The chain's CDR3 is CASTWTGLETQYF. DNA of the CDR3: TGTGCCAGCACTTGGACAGGGCTAGAGACCCAGTACTTC.

The V gene is TRBV30, the J gene TRBJ1-2; 9 nucleotides align to TRBD1. Per the germline V gene, CDR1 is GTSNPN and CDR2 is SVGIG (reference sequence). The CDR3 extends over 14 amino acids. J was trimmed by 8 bases and V by 0 bases; bases with no gene match: 7. In nucleotides, the CDR3 is TGTGCCTGGAGTGTCGGGGGACAGGGTGGCGGCTACACCTTC. This sequence encodes CAWSVGGQGGGYTF.

This chain links TRBV5-5 with TRBJ1-6; 7 bases map to TRBD1. The CDR3 contains 17 residues. The V gene's germline CDR1 is SGHKS and CDR2 YYEKEE (reference sequence). Losses at the gene ends were 1 base for V and 9 bases for J; bases not matched to a gene: 13. Here the CDR3 DNA reads TGTGCCAGCAGCTTGTACGAATCAGGGGGGATGGGTTCACCCCTCCACTTT. As protein: CASSLYESGGMGSPLHF.